This T cell receptor (beta chain) was identified in a study of PD-1 blockade in classical Hodgkin lymphoma. About the study: Patients were infused with nivolumab 3 mg/kg every 2 weeks.

The method was immunoSEQ multiplex PCR; TCRdb's version includes in-frame clones alone and lacks a portion of them. The sample shows approximately 7,800 clones, around 79% of them seen only once. The study's findings and limits: The diversity seen at baseline in complete responders resembled that of newly diagnosed patients. Only CD4+ TCR diversity, not CD8+, had risen significantly by C4D1.

The CDR3 covers 13 residues. Deletions cut 0 bases from V and 5 bases from J, with 7 bases between. Germline values: CDR1 LNHDA, CDR2 SQIVND (reference sequence). Each of the patients experienced relapse following autologous stem cell transplantation, and their brentuximab vedotin exposure differed. As to this clone: Its target is not known.

This TCR came from a human donor with classical Hodgkin lymphoma. The rearrangement links TRBV19 to TRBJ1-1; D may be TRBD1 (6 bases). This specimen was peripheral blood mononuclear cells (PBMCs), taken before the second cycle of nivolumab. Here the CDR3 DNA reads TGTGCCAGTAGTATAGACAGGGGTACTGAAGCTTTCTTT. Protein: CASSIDRGTEAFF.